This record concerns one TCR beta chain sequence. Here immunoSEQ multiplex PCR was the method, and the copy in TCRdb shows in-frame clones only, minus some. This table has about 300,000 clones, approximately 91% appearing once. These data originate in a study of blood T cell repertoires in COVID-19. Study at large: The analysed material was cDNA or gDNA that came from T cells, B-cell-depleted T cells, or PBMCs.

Participants came from about 23 US areas, aged roughly 18 to 95 years. Participants' own reports of clinical history determined their cohort assignment. Two negative PCRs, clearance, or symptom resolution characterized the recovered Cohort 3 donors. The CDR3 sequence is 16 residues long. V shed 6 bases and J shed 1 base, with 18 bases lying between them. Germline V gene data show CDR1 as WNHNN and CDR2 as SYGVQD (reference sequence). The V call is TRBV10-1, the J call TRBJ2-5; D is possibly TRBD2 (6 bases). The receptor was derived from a woman aged 40 to 50 who had recovered from COVID-19. Sequencing was carried out using PBMCs or T cells enriched from blood (not recorded which). CDR3 residues: CASSPSGLRTQETQYF. In DNA, the CDR3 is TGCGCCAGCAGCCCTTCGGGACTGAGAACCCAAGAGACCCAGTACTTC.